Reported below is one TCR beta chain. Data came from immunoSEQ multiplex PCR; TCRdb stores just in-frame clones and leaves some out. Here the sample spans more than 200,000 clones, 89% being singletons. Participants were placed into cohorts based on the clinical history they reported. This record comes from a study of blood T cell repertoires in COVID-19. Trimming took 8 bases from V and 4 from J, leaving 14 bases between them. The CDR3 runs to 13 residues. The germline V gene encodes CDR1 MNHEY and CDR2 SVGAGI. Sequencing was performed on PBMCs or T cells enriched from blood (not recorded which). This sequence joins TRBV6-5 and TRBJ2-5; tentative D call: TRBD1 (6 bases). This clonotype was sampled from a woman in her twenties or thirties with acute COVID-19. The CDR3 sequence is CASCQGWLETQYF. In DNA form, the CDR3 reads TGTGCCAGCTGTCAGGGGTGGTTAGAGACCCAGTACTTC.